The entry below gives a single T cell receptor beta chain sequence along with its context. This CDR3 spans 13 amino acids. V was trimmed by 2 bases and J by 5 bases, leaving 9 bases between them. Libraries were prepared by immunoSEQ multiplex PCR; TCRdb keeps only in-frame clonotypes and omits some of them. The sample lists fewer than 150,000 clones; roughly 82% were seen once. The sample originates from a study of blood T cell repertoires in COVID-19. Specimen: peripheral blood. This clonotype was sampled from a woman between 40 and 50 years old with acute or convalescent COVID-19. V usage is TRBV12-3 or TRBV12-4 and J usage is TRBJ1-1, with D uncertain. The CDR3 here is CASSLIRETEAFF. CDR3 DNA: TGTGCCAGCAGTTTAATCCGGGAGACTGAAGCTTTCTTT.